Presented here are 17 T cell receptor beta chains from one specimen sequenced in a study of blood T cell repertoires in COVID-19. Generated by immunoSEQ multiplex PCR, the TCRdb table keeps only in-frame clones and is missing some. In the table there are around 150,000 clones, over 80% of which are singletons. The specimen sequenced was peripheral blood. These receptors were taken from a man aged 25 to 40 with COVID-19, enrolled during active disease.

V and J are TRBV7-3 and TRBJ2-1, with 13 positions matching TRBD2. Trimming at V came to 5 bases and at J to 6 bases, leaving 4 bases not matched to a gene. Germline V gene data show CDR1 as SGHTA and CDR2 as FQGTGA. This CDR3 has 15 residues. The CDR3 spells CASSPTSGGGNEQFF. The CDR3 bases are TGTGCCAGCAGCCCCACTAGCGGGGGGGGCAATGAGCAGTTCTTC.

As DNA, the CDR3 is TGTGCCAGTAGTCCAGGGACAGGGGGGAGGCCCCAGCATTTT. Protein product: CASSPGTGGRPQHF. The genes are TRBV19 and TRBJ1-5; 11 nucleotides agree with TRBD1. Germline V gives CDR1 LNHDA, CDR2 SQIVND (reference sequence). With 5 bases clipped from V and 9 bases from J, the junction kept 6 bases outside the gene matches. This CDR3 comprises 14 residues.

V and J are TRBV19 and TRBJ1-1; the D is unclear. Germline CDR1 LNHDA, CDR2 SQIVND (reference sequence). Deletions cut 7 bases from V and 1 base from J, with 13 bases between. There are 14 residues in the CDR3. This CDR3 reads CASTYDRRNTEAFF. The DNA for the CDR3 is TGTGCCAGTACCTACGATCGAAGGAACACTGAAGCTTTCTTT.

This chain uses TRBV11-3 with TRBJ1-2; D not resolved. V dropped 7 bases and J dropped 8 bases, with 17 bases sitting between them. Looked up from germline, CDR1 is SGHNT and CDR2 is YENEEA. The CDR3 has 13 amino acids. The CDR3 is CASTKDSYRGYTF. The CDR3, as DNA: TGTGCCAGCACCAAAGACTCCTACCGGGGCTACACCTTC.

V gene TRBV5-6 combines with J gene TRBJ1-5; the match to TRBD1 covers 7 bases. This CDR3 comprises 15 residues. V lost 4 bases and J lost 6; bases outside the gene matches: 10. Per the germline V gene, CDR1 is SGHDT and CDR2 is YYEEEE. The CDR3 DNA follows: TGTGCCAGCAGCCTGGGACGGACAGGTCGTCAGCCCCAGCATTTT. This translates into CASSLGRTGRQPQHF.

The chain combines TRBV5-4 with TRBJ2-3, with D possibly TRBD2 on 6 matching bases. Trimming removed 0 bases at V and 0 bases at J, with 17 bases between. The CDR3 consists of 18 residues. Germline V gives CDR1 SGHNT, CDR2 YYREEE (reference sequence). As DNA, the CDR3 is TGTGCCAGCAGCTTGGGGGACTGGAAACCATCTAGCACAGATACGCAGTATTTT. It is translated as CASSLGDWKPSSTDTQYF.

V is TRBV4-3 and J is TRBJ2-1; 10 nucleotides agree with TRBD1. Germline assignment: CDR1 LGHNA and CDR2 YSLEER. The CDR3 has 22 amino acids. V lost 4 bases to trimming and J lost 1 base; unmatched junction nucleotides: 22. In DNA form, the CDR3 reads TGCGCCAGCAGCCTCCTACTTCAGACCGGGACAGGGGCTCCTACATCCTACAATGAGCAGTTCTTC. Translation: CASSLLLQTGTGAPTSYNEQFF.

The rearrangement links TRBV3-1 (or the pseudogene TRBV3-2) to TRBJ1-5; D may be TRBD1 (5 bases). Germline CDR1 is LGHDT and CDR2 is YNNKEL (reference sequence). This CDR3 has 13 amino acids. V shed 8 bases and J shed 0 bases, with 8 bases lying between them. CDR3 nucleotide sequence: TGTGCCAGCGGGGGGGATAGCAATCAGCCCCAGCATTTT. Translated: CASGGDSNQPQHF.

The chain recombines TRBV27 with TRBJ1-1, with 8 bases identical to TRBD1. J lost 3 bases, V lost 6 bases, and 6 bases had no gene match. In germline, CDR1 is MNHEY, CDR2 SMNVEV (reference sequence). The CDR3 contains 14 residues. The CDR3 DNA sequence: TGTGCCAGCAGCCAGGGGGCTATATACACTGAAGCTTTCTTT. Its translation: CASSQGAIYTEAFF.

J is TRBJ2-7 and V is TRBV7-3, with D possibly TRBD2 on 5 matching bases. The CDR3 is 15 residues long. Deletions cut 2 bases from V and 0 bases from J, with 11 bases between. Germline loops: CDR1 SGHTA, CDR2 FQGTGA. CDR3 bases: TGTGCCAGCAGCTTAGGAGCAGGACTCTCCTACGAGCAGTACTTC. This codes for CASSLGAGLSYEQYF.

The V gene is TRBV6-5, the J gene TRBJ1-1; D might be TRBD1 (5 bases). CDR1 MNHEY and CDR2 SVGAGI come from the germline V gene. This CDR3 spans 14 amino acids. V lost 0 bases and J 6 bases, leaving 11 bases between the germline ends. CDR3 sequence: CASSYSQGVAEAFF. The CDR3, as DNA: TGTGCCAGCAGTTACTCGCAGGGTGTGGCTGAAGCTTTCTTT.

The CDR3 protein is CASSYRGVTDTQYF. CDR3 sequence (DNA): TGTGCCAGCAGTTACAGGGGGGTCACAGATACGCAGTATTTT. The chain uses TRBV2 and TRBJ2-3; 8 nucleotides align to TRBD1. This CDR3 is built from 14 residues. J gave up 2 bases and V 5 bases, and 3 bases lay outside the gene matches. Germline loops: CDR1 SNHLY, CDR2 FYNNEI. The whole variable domain, remainder taken from reference TRBV2 and TRBJ2-3, is EPEVTQTPSHQVTQMGQEVILRCVPISNHLYFYWYRQILGQKVEFLVSFYNNEISEKSEIFDDQFSVERPDGSNFTLKIRSTKLEDSAMYFCASSYRGVTDTQYFGPGTRLTVL.

This sequence joins TRBV9 and TRBJ1-4; 8 bases agree with TRBD1. The CDR3 runs to 15 residues. CDR1 and CDR2 from the germline V gene are SGDLS and YYNGEE. V was clipped by 4 bases and J by 4 bases; unmatched bases: 6. The CDR3 protein is CASSTRQGFNEKLFF. The CDR3 DNA follows: TGTGCCAGCAGCACCAGACAGGGGTTTAATGAAAAACTGTTTTTT.

This rearrangement joins TRBV2 to TRBJ1-1, with 7 bases fitting TRBD1. Germline V gene lookup returns CDR1 SNHLY and CDR2 FYNNEI. This CDR3 has 14 residues. The V gene end was trimmed by 6 bases and the J gene end by 5 bases; junction bases not matched to a gene: 9. In DNA form, the CDR3 reads TGTGCCAGCAGCTTCGGAACAGGGGTAACTGAAGCTTTCTTT. The encoded protein is CASSFGTGVTEAFF.

V is TRBV3-1 (or the pseudogene TRBV3-2) and J is TRBJ1-2, with 9 bases lining up with TRBD1. The germline V gene encodes CDR1 LGHDT and CDR2 YNNKEL (reference sequence). Unmatched junction bases numbered 6, after V lost 4 bases and J lost 3 bases. The CDR3 is 15 residues long. The CDR3 coding sequence is TGTGCCAGCAGCCCCACAGGGGGCGCTTACTATGGCTACACCTTC. Amino acid sequence: CASSPTGGAYYGYTF.

The chain employs TRBV30 and TRBJ2-2; no reliable D call. V was clipped by 4 bases and J by 1 base, with 7 bases between them. The germline V gene has CDR1 GTSNPN and CDR2 SVGIG (reference sequence). The CDR3 has 13 amino acids. DNA of the CDR3: TGTGCCTGGATCCACATGAACACCGGGGAGCTGTTTTTT. Encoded protein: CAWIHMNTGELFF. Full variable domain (remainder filled in from reference TRBV30 and TRBJ2-2): SQTIHQWPATLVQPVGSPLSLECTVEGTSNPNLYWYRQAAGRGLQLLFYSVGIGQISSEVPQNLSASRPQDRQFILSSKKLLLSDSGFYLCAWIHMNTGELFFGEGSRLTVL.

CDR3 in amino acids: CASSLGQGPQPQHF. CDR3 coding DNA: TGTGCCAGCAGCTTGGGACAGGGACCCCAGCCCCAGCATTTT. The J gene is TRBJ1-5, the V gene TRBV5-6; 7 bases align to TRBD1. The CDR3 contains 14 residues. Germline CDR1 is SGHDT and CDR2 is YYEEEE. V was pared by 0 bases and J by 7 bases, with 4 bases of the junction left unmatched. Full variable domain (rest looked up from reference TRBV5-6 and TRBJ1-5): DAGVTQSPTHLIKTRGQQVTLRCSPKSGHDTVSWYQQALGQGPQFIFQYYEEEERQRGNFPDRFSGHQFPNYSSELNVNALLLGDSALYLCASSLGQGPQPQHFGDGTRLSIL.